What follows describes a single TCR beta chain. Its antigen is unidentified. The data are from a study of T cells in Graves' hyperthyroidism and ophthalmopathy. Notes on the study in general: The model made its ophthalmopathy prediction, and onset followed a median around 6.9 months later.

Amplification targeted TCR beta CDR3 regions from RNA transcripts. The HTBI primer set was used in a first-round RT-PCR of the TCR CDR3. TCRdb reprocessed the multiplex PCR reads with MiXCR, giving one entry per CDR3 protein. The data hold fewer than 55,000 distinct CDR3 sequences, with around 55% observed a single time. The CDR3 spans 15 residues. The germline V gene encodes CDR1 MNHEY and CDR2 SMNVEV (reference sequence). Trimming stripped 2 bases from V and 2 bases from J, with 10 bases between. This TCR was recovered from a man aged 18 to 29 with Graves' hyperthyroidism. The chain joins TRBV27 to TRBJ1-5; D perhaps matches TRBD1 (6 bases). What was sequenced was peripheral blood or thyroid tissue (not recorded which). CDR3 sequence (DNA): TGTGCCAGCAGTTTAAGGGGGATTGGCAATCAGCCCCAGCATTTT. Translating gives CASSLRGIGNQPQHF.